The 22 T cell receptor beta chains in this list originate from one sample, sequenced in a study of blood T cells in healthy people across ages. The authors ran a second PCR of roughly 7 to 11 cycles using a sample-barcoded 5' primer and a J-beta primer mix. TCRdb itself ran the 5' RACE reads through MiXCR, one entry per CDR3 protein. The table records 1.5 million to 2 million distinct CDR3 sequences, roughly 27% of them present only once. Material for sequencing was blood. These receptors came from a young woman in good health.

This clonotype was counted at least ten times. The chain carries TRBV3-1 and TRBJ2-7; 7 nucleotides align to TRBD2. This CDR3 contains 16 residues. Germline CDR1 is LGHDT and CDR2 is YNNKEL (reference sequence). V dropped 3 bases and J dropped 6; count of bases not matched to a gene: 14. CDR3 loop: CASSQRLPGLLSEQYF. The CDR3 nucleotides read TGTGCCAGCAGCCAGAGGCTGCCGGGACTACTCAGCGAGCAGTACTTC.

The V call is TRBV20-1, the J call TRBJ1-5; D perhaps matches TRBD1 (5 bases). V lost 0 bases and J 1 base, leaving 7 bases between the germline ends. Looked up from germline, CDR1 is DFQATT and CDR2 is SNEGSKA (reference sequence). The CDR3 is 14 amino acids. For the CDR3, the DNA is TGCAGTGCTAGAGATGAGGGGAGCAATCAGCCCCAGCATTTT. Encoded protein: CSARDEGSNQPQHF.

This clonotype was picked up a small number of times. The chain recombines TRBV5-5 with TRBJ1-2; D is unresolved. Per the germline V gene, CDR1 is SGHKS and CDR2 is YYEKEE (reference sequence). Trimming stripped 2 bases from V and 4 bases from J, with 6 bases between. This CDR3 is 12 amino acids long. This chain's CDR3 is CASSLLFYGYTF. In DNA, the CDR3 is TGTGCCAGCAGCTTACTATTCTATGGCTACACCTTC.

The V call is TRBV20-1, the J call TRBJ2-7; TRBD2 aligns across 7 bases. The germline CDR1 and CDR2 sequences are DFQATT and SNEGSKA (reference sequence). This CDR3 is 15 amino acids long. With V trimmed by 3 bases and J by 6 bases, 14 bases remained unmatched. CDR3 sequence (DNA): TGCAGTGCTAGCAAAAGCGGGATATATGAGGGCGAGCAGTACTTC. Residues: CSASKSGIYEGEQYF.

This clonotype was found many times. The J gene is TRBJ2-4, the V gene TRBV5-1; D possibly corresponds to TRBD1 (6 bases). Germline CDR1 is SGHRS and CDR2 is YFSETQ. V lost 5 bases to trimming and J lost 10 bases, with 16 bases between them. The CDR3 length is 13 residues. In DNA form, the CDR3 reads TGCGCCAGCAGACCTACAGGGCTCGATATTCAGTACTTC. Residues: CASRPTGLDIQYF.

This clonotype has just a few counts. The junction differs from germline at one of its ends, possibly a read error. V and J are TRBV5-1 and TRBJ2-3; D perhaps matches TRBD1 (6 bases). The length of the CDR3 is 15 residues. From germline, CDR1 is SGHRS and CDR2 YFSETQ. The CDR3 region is CASSFGTSSTDTQYF. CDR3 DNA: TGCGCCAGCAGCTTCGGGACATCAAGCACGGATACGCAGTATTTT. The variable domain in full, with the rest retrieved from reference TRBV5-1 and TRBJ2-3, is KAGVTQTPRYLIKTRGQQVTLSCSPISGHRSVSWYQQTPGQGLQFLFEYFSETQRNKGNFPGRFSGRQFSNSRSEMNVSTLELGDSALYLCASSFGTSSTDTQYFGPGTRLTVL.

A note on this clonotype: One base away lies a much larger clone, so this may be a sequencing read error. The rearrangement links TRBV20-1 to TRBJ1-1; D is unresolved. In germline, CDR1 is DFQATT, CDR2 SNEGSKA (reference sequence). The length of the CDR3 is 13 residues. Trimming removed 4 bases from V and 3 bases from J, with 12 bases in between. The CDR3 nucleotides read TGCAGTGCTACGGACCAGAGAGACACTGAAGCTTTCTTT. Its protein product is CSATDQRDTEAFF.

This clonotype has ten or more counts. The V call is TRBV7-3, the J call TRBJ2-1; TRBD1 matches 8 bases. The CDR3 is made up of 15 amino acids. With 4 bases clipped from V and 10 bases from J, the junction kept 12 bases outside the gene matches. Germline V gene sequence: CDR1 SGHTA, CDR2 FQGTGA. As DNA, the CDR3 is TGTGCCAGCAGCTCAAAAGGGGACAGGCGAGGGGAGCAGTTCTTC. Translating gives CASSSKGDRRGEQFF.

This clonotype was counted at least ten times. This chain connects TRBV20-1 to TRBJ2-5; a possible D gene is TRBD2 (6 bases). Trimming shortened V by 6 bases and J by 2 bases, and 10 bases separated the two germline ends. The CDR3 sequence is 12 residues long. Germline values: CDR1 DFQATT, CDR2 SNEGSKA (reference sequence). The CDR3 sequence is CSARLGQETQYF. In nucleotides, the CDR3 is TGCAGTGCCCGACTAGGACAAGAGACCCAGTACTTC.

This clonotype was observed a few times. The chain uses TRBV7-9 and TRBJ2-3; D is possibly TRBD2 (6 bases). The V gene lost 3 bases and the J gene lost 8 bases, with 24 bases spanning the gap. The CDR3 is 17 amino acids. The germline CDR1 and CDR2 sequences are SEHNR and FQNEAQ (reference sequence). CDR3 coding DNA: TGTGCCAGCAGCTTCGGGGAGACTAGGGCTAATTTGGGTACGCAGTATTTT. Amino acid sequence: CASSFGETRANLGTQYF.

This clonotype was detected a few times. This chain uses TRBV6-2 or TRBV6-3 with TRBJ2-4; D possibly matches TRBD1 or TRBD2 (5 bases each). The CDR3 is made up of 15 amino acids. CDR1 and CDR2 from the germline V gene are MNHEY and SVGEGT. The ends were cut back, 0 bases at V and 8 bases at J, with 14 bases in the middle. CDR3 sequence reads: CASSYSTALGDIQYF. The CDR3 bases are TGTGCCAGCAGTTACTCGACAGCCCTGGGAGACATTCAGTACTTC.

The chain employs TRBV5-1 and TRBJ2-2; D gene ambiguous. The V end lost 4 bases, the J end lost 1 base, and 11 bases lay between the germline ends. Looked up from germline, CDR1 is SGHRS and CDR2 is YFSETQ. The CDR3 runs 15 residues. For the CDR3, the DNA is TGCGCCAGCAGCCCGTGGGATCTGAACACCGGGGAGCTGTTTTTT. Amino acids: CASSPWDLNTGELFF. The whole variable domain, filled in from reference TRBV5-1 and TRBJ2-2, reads KAGVTQTPRYLIKTRGQQVTLSCSPISGHRSVSWYQQTPGQGLQFLFEYFSETQRNKGNFPGRFSGRQFSNSRSEMNVSTLELGDSALYLCASSPWDLNTGELFFGEGSRLTVL.

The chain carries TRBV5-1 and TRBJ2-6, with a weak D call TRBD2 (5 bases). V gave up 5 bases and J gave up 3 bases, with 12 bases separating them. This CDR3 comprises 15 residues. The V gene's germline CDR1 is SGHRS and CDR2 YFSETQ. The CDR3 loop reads CASRRGIFGANVLTF. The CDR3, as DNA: TGCGCCAGCAGACGAGGGATCTTTGGGGCCAACGTCCTGACTTTC. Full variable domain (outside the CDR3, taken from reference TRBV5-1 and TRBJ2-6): KAGVTQTPRYLIKTRGQQVTLSCSPISGHRSVSWYQQTPGQGLQFLFEYFSETQRNKGNFPGRFSGRQFSNSRSEMNVSTLELGDSALYLCASRRGIFGANVLTFGAGSRLTVL.

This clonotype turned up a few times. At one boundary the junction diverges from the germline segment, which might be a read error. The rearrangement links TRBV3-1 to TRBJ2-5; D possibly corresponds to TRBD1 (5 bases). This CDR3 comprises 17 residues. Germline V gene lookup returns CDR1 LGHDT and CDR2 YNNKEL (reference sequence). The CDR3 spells CASSQDPAWGPQETQYF. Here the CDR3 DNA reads TGTGCCAGCAGTCAAGACCCAGCATGGGGCCCACAAGAGACCCAGTACTTC.

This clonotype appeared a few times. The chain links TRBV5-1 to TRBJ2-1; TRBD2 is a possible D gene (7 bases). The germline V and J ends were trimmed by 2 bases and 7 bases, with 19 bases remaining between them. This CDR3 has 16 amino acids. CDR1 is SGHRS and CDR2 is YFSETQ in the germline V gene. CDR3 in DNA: TGCGCCAGCAGCTTCCGGTGGGGGGGCGGGGAGAATGAGCAGTTCTTC. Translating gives CASSFRWGGGENEQFF.

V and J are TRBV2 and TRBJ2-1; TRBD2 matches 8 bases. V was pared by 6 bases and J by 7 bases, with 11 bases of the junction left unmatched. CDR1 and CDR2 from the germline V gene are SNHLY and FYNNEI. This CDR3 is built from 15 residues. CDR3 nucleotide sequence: TGTGCCAGCAGGACCGGGACTAGGAGGGAGAATGAGCAGTTCTTC. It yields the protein CASRTGTRRENEQFF.

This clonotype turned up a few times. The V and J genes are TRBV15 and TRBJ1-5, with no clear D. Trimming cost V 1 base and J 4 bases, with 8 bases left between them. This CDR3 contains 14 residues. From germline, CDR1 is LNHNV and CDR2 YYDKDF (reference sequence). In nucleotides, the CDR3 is TGTGCCACCAGCAGAGGGGTCGAAAATCAGCCCCAGCATTTT. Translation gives CATSRGVENQPQHF.

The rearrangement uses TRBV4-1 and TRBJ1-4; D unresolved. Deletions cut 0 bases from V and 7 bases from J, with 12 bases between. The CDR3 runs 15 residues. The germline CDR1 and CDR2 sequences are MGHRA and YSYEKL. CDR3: CASSQDAGNLEKLFF. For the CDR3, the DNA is TGCGCCAGCAGCCAAGATGCCGGAAACCTTGAAAAACTGTTTTTT.

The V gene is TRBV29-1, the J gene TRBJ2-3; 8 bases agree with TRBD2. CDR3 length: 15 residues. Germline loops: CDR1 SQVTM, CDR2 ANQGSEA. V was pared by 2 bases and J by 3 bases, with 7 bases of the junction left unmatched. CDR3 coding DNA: TGCAGCGTTGAACTTGGCGGGGGGAGTACAGATACGCAGTATTTT. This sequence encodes CSVELGGGSTDTQYF.

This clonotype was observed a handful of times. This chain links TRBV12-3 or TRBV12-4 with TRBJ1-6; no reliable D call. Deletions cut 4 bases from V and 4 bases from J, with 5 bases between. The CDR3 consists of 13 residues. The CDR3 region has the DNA TGTGCCAGCAGTTCCCAGTATAATTCACCCCTCCACTTT. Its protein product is CASSSQYNSPLHF.

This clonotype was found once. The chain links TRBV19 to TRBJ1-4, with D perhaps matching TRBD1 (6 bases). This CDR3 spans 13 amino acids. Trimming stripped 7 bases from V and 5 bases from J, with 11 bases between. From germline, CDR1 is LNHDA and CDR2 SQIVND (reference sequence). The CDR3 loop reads CASTSQGNEKLFF. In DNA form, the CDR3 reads TGTGCCAGTACCAGCCAGGGGAATGAAAAACTGTTTTTT. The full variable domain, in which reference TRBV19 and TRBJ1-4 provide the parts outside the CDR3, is DGGITQSPKYLFRKEGQNVTLSCEQNLNHDAMYWYRQDPGQGLRLIYYSQIVNDFQKGDIAEGYSVSREKKESFPLTVTSAQKNPTAFYLCASTSQGNEKLFFGSGTQLSVL.

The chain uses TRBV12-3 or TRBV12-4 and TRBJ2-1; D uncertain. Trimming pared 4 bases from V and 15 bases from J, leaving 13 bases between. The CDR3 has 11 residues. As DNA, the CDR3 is TGTGCCAGCAGTTCCCGGACGGTTCCGTTCTTC. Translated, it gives CASSSRTVPFF.